A single sample gave rise to the 19 T cell receptor beta chains below, sequenced in a study of blood T cell repertoires in COVID-19. TCRdb's table, derived via immunoSEQ multiplex PCR, lists solely in-frame clones and lacks some. Among around 40,000 clones, approximately 85% were seen once, and the ten largest hold 9.9%. The sequenced sample consisted of peripheral blood. The receptor source for this set is a human donor in a cohort sampled during active COVID-19.

This clone showed up just a few times. The chain recombines TRBV28 with TRBJ2-3, with 10 bases that match TRBD2. Germline CDR1 MDHEN, CDR2 SYDVKM. V lost 3 bases to trimming and J lost 2 bases; unmatched junction nucleotides: 5. This CDR3 has 16 amino acids. The CDR3 protein is CASSLALAGDTDTQYF. The CDR3 nucleotides read TGTGCCAGCAGTTTGGCGCTAGCGGGAGACACAGATACGCAGTATTTT.

This clone was recorded once. The chain has TRBV12-3 or TRBV12-4 and TRBJ2-2; no clear D gene. With 4 bases removed from V and 7 bases from J, the gap between germline ends came to 10 bases. The CDR3 has 13 amino acids. In DNA, the CDR3 is TGTGCCAGCAGTTCTTACTTCGGCGGGGAGCTGTTTTTT. It is translated as CASSSYFGGELFF.

CDR3 DNA sequence: TGTGCCAGCTCACCACCGGGACTCACACCCTACGAGCAGTACTTC. Protein sequence: CASSPPGLTPYEQYF. This rearrangement joins TRBV18 to TRBJ2-7; weak D call: TRBD2 (6 bases). The CDR3 has 15 amino acids. Germline V lookup: CDR1 KGHSH, CDR2 LQKENI. Trimming left V 0 bases short and J 2 bases short, with 11 bases between.

The V call is TRBV29-1, the J call TRBJ2-5, with 8 bases matching TRBD2. From germline, CDR1 is SQVTM and CDR2 ANQGSEA. V trimming: 4 bases; J trimming: 5 bases; junction bases outside the gene matches: 9. The CDR3 covers 14 residues. The CDR3 loop is CSVGRSGGKETQYF. The CDR3 DNA reads as TGCAGCGTTGGTCGTTCGGGGGGGAAGGAGACCCAGTACTTC.

The V call is TRBV6-2 or TRBV6-3, the J call TRBJ2-4; TRBD1 matches at 9 bases. The CDR3 contains 17 residues. J gave up 2 bases and V 2 bases, and 7 bases lay outside the gene matches. Germline V gene data show CDR1 as MNHEY and CDR2 as SVGEGT. The CDR3 reads CASSYPGTGITKNIQYF. CDR3 coding DNA: TGTGCCAGCAGTTACCCCGGGACAGGGATAACCAAAAACATTCAGTACTTC.

The rearrangement links TRBV3-1 (or the pseudogene TRBV3-2) to TRBJ2-3; 9 positions agree with TRBD2. The V and J ends lost 3 bases and 3 bases, in that order; junction bases with no gene match: 22. Per germline, CDR1 LGHDT and CDR2 YNNKEL (reference sequence). The CDR3 totals 21 residues. CDR3 sequence reads: CASSQTRGQRGALDRTDTQYF. The CDR3 DNA follows: TGTGCCAGCAGCCAGACCAGGGGCCAGCGGGGGGCCCTCGACCGGACAGATACGCAGTATTTT.

This clone was observed a few times. V is TRBV7-8 and J is TRBJ1-1, with D maybe TRBD1 (6 bases). Trimming removed 1 base from V and 4 bases from J, with 13 bases in between. Germline-derived CDR1 and CDR2 are SGHVS and FQNEAQ. CDR3 length: 15 amino acids. The CDR3 here is CASSLEGGSFTEAFF. As DNA, the CDR3 is TGTGCCAGCAGCTTAGAGGGGGGGTCCTTCACTGAAGCTTTCTTT.

J is TRBJ2-1 and V is TRBV29-1; the D gene is possibly TRBD2 (5 bases). The CDR3 contains 13 residues. Between the trimmed V and J ends, which lost 7 bases and 9 bases, there was a span of 19 bases. CDR1 is SQVTM and CDR2 is ANQGSEA in the germline V gene. The CDR3 sequence is CSASRGTSGEQFF. CDR3 sequence (DNA): TGCAGCGCGAGTCGGGGAACATCGGGTGAGCAGTTCTTC.

This chain links TRBV6-5 with TRBJ1-4; D remains ambiguous. Germline V lookup: CDR1 MNHEY, CDR2 SVGAGI. The CDR3 totals 13 residues. V was clipped by 7 bases and J by 4 bases, with 10 bases between them. The CDR3: CASKPTINEKLFF. The DNA for the CDR3 is TGTGCCAGCAAACCCACTATTAATGAAAAACTGTTTTTT.

The genes are TRBV9 and TRBJ2-3; 13 nucleotides line up with TRBD2. Germline V lookup: CDR1 SGDLS, CDR2 YYNGEE. There are 18 residues in the CDR3. V trimming: 3 bases; J trimming: 5 bases; junction bases outside the gene matches: 12. CDR3 sequence (DNA): TGTGCCAGCAGCGACCACCCCGGACTAGCGGGAGACGTAGATACGCAGTATTTT. It encodes CASSDHPGLAGDVDTQYF.

This chain's CDR3 is CASSMGGGGNQPQHF. The CDR3 DNA follows: TGTGCCAGTAGTATGGGAGGGGGGGGCAATCAGCCCCAGCATTTT. J is TRBJ1-5 and V is TRBV19; D might be TRBD1 (6 bases). V lost 3 bases, J lost 2 bases, and 11 bases lay in between. The V gene's germline CDR1 is LNHDA and CDR2 SQIVND (reference sequence). This CDR3 is built from 15 residues.

V and J are TRBV6-2 or TRBV6-3 and TRBJ2-1; 9 bases are a match to TRBD2. CDR3 length: 15 residues. Germline V gene sequence: CDR1 MNHEY, CDR2 SVGEGT. Trimming removed 2 bases from V and 7 bases from J; junction bases left unmatched: 6. The CDR3: CASSYSAGGENEQFF. In DNA form, the CDR3 reads TGTGCCAGCAGTTACAGCGCGGGGGGGGAAAATGAGCAGTTCTTC.

The J gene is TRBJ2-1, the V gene TRBV2; possible D gene TRBD2, 6 bases. The CDR3 loop spans 13 amino acids. Trimming left V 4 bases short and J 12 bases short, with 16 bases between. Germline CDR1 and CDR2: SNHLY and FYNNEI. The CDR3 DNA is TGTGCCAGCAGTGTGGCCGAGAACGGGAGGCAGTTCTTC. Protein product: CASSVAENGRQFF.

The V gene is TRBV7-9, the J gene TRBJ2-7, with TRBD2 as a possible D gene (6 bases). Germline loops: CDR1 SEHNR, CDR2 FQNEAQ (reference sequence). The CDR3 length is 15 residues. Trimming removed 2 bases from V and 1 base from J, with 12 bases in between. CDR3 DNA: TGTGCCAGCAGCTTAAATGGGGACTCTTCCTACGAGCAGTACTTC. It codes for CASSLNGDSSYEQYF.

This clone was detected only a few times. This chain links TRBV13 with TRBJ2-5, with TRBD1 as a possible D gene (6 bases). CDR3 length: 13 residues. Germline V gene data show CDR1 as PRHDT and CDR2 as FYEKMQ (reference sequence). Trimming took 5 bases from V and 4 from J, leaving 11 bases between them. The CDR3 here is CASSLQGVETQYF. For the CDR3, the DNA is TGTGCCAGCAGCCTACAGGGAGTAGAGACCCAGTACTTC.

This clone was seen just once. This chain links TRBV5-1 with TRBJ1-1; D ambiguous. There are 11 residues in the CDR3. V was cut by 6 bases and J by 5 bases, with 8 bases left in between. Germline V gives CDR1 SGHRS, CDR2 YFSETQ. The CDR3 loop is CASKRETEAFF. CDR3 nucleotide sequence: TGCGCCAGCAAACGGGAGACTGAAGCTTTCTTT. The variable domain in full, completed from reference TRBV5-1 and TRBJ1-1, reads KAGVTQTPRYLIKTRGQQVTLSCSPISGHRSVSWYQQTPGQGLQFLFEYFSETQRNKGNFPGRFSGRQFSNSRSEMNVSTLELGDSALYLCASKRETEAFFGQGTRLTVV.

This chain joins TRBV7-2 and TRBJ1-5; no firm D call. CDR1 SGHTA and CDR2 FQGNSA come from the germline V gene. V was trimmed by 5 bases and J by 8 bases, leaving 13 bases between them. The CDR3 length is 13 residues. For the CDR3, the DNA is TGTGCCAGCAGCCCGCGTTCTAATGAGCCCCAGCATTTT. Translated, it gives CASSPRSNEPQHF. Variable domain in full (rest from reference TRBV7-2 and TRBJ1-5): GAGVSQSPSNKVTEKGKDVELRCDPISGHTALYWYRQSLGQGLEFLIYFQGNSAPDKSGLPSDRFSAERTGGSVSTLTIQRTQQEDSAVYLCASSPRSNEPQHFGDGTRLSIL.

The genes are TRBV12-3 or TRBV12-4 and TRBJ1-2; tentative D call: TRBD1 (6 bases). The CDR3 contains 13 residues. V was shortened by 1 base and J by 4 bases, with 7 bases between the two germline ends. CDR3 DNA sequence: TGTGCCAGCAGTTTAGGACAGGCCTATGGCTACACCTTC. It translates to CASSLGQAYGYTF.

The chain uses TRBV7-9 and TRBJ1-1, with a tentative D call TRBD1 (5 bases). This CDR3 spans 13 amino acids. Germline values: CDR1 SEHNR, CDR2 FQNEAQ (reference sequence). V was shortened by 6 bases and J by 1 base, with 9 bases between the two germline ends. CDR3 coding DNA: TGTGCCAGCAGTGATCAGGGGAACACTGAAGCTTTCTTT. Its translation: CASSDQGNTEAFF.